This TCR beta chain was observed in a study of monozygotic twins with inflammatory bowel disease. Reanalyzing the 5' RACE reads, TCRdb keeps one entry per CDR3 protein, without DNA. This listing includes some 300,000 distinct CDR3 sequences. Concerning this clonotype itself: The antigen is undetermined.

The CDR3 contains 15 residues. Germline-derived CDR1 and CDR2 are GTSNPN and SVGIG (reference sequence). Study findings and constraints: For IBD patients, clonotypes shared with others were fewer than for healthy twins, especially with disease activity.

Sequencing input: blood. The receptor comes from a human donor with ulcerative colitis or Crohn's disease, or a healthy co-twin of an affected twin (not recorded which). The chain uses TRBV30 and TRBJ2-2; TCRdb's assignment of TRBD1 cannot be checked, as there is no DNA. The CDR3 loop is CAWSVDTPGAGELFF. Looking up the rest from reference TRBV30 and TRBJ2-2 gives the full variable domain: SQTIHQWPATLVQPVGSPLSLECTVEGTSNPNLYWYRQAAGRGLQLLFYSVGIGQISSEVPQNLSASRPQDRQFILSSKKLLLSDSGFYLCAWSVDTPGAGELFFGEGSRLTVL.